This TCR beta chain comes out of a study of control samples from healthy donors and cancer patients. This clone was picked up one time. The CDR3 consists of 15 residues. Germline CDR1 and CDR2: MDHEN and SYDVKM. V shed 5 bases and J shed 5 bases, with 18 bases lying between them. The protocol was immunoSEQ multiplex PCR, while the TCRdb copy is restricted to in-frame clones and leaves out a portion. The sample lists just over 9,000 clones, 90% to 95% occurring once. The sample comprised PBMCs. The receptor was isolated from a man between 60 and 70 years old with colorectal cancer. The chain has TRBV28 and TRBJ2-5; D remains ambiguous. The CDR3 DNA follows: TGTGCCAGCAGTCCACCGACAAGGAGTTTGGAGACCCAGTACTTC. Translated: CASSPPTRSLETQYF.